The 20 T cell receptor beta chains reported below all come from one sample, sequenced in a study of T cells expressing NK-cell markers. TCRdb reanalyzed the 5' RACE reads and collapses them to one entry per CDR3 protein, without DNA. The sample includes around 550,000 distinct CDR3 sequences. Specimen: blood T cells: a sorted CD56 or NKG2C T cell subset, CD4+ or CD8+ T cells, or bulk PBMC T cells (not recorded which). The source is a man between 18 and 29 years old in good health.

V gene TRBV4-2 combines with J gene TRBJ2-3; without DNA, the TCRdb call of TRBD2 cannot be checked. The germline V gene has CDR1 LGHNA and CDR2 YNFKEQ. The CDR3 totals 15 residues. CDR3 in amino acids: CASRPAGLATDTQYF.

CDR3: CASSVRGAVDTQYF. The chain combines TRBV12-3 or TRBV12-4 with TRBJ2-3; TCRdb's D call, TRBD2, is unchecked because there is no DNA. This CDR3 is built from 14 residues.

CDR3 loop: CASSLLALDTGELFF. J is TRBJ2-2 and V is TRBV4-2; TCRdb selects TRBD1, and the lack of DNA leaves this call unchecked. This CDR3 spans 15 amino acids. The germline CDR1 and CDR2 sequences are LGHNA and YNFKEQ.

The chain combines TRBV11-2 with TRBJ2-1; TCRdb reports TRBD2, a call that lacks DNA to check it against. CDR3 length equals 15 residues. CDR1 is SGHAT and CDR2 is FQNNGV in the germline V gene. This CDR3 is CASSPPGTNYNEQFF.

The chain links TRBV20-1 to TRBJ1-6; absent DNA, TCRdb's TRBD1 call cannot be checked. The germline V gene encodes CDR1 DFQATT and CDR2 SNEGSKA (reference sequence). This CDR3 has 14 residues. This CDR3 reads CSARTDRGYSPLHF.

This chain links TRBV6-2 or TRBV6-3 with TRBJ2-1; the D call from TCRdb, TRBD1, cannot be confirmed without DNA. Germline lookup yields CDR1 MNHEY and CDR2 SVGEGT. This CDR3 has 17 residues. The CDR3 sequence is CASSGTAFRAAYNEQFF.

The CDR3 is CASSAFFFEQFF. This chain links TRBV5-6 with TRBJ2-1. The CDR3 sequence is 12 residues long. From germline, CDR1 is SGHDT and CDR2 YYEEEE.

The rearrangement joins TRBV7-2 to TRBJ2-2; with no DNA, the TCRdb D assignment of TRBD2 cannot be verified. CDR3 size: 16 residues. CDR1 is SGHTA, CDR2 FQGNSA, per germline. The CDR3: CASSLGIGRSGGELFF.

The V gene is TRBV29-1, the J gene TRBJ2-7; TCRdb calls TRBD1, which cannot be checked without DNA. The CDR3 is 13 amino acids. Germline V gives CDR1 SQVTM, CDR2 ANQGSEA. The CDR3 spells CSGQGTGVDEQYF.

The rearrangement links TRBV19 to TRBJ2-1; TCRdb names TRBD1, which stays unverified in the absence of DNA. The CDR3 is made up of 15 amino acids. Germline V lookup: CDR1 LNHDA, CDR2 SQIVND (reference sequence). This CDR3 reads CASNTGTATYNEQFF.

The chain has TRBV12-3 or TRBV12-4 and TRBJ2-5; TCRdb designates TRBD2, a call that cannot be tested without DNA. The CDR3 contains 16 residues. The CDR3 reads CASRKTSGLIQETQYF.

This sequence joins TRBV6-5 and TRBJ2-3; TCRdb proposes TRBD1, but this gene call is untestable without DNA. Germline assignment: CDR1 MNHEY and CDR2 SVGAGI. There are 16 residues in the CDR3. This CDR3 reads CASSYSSGPPTDTQYF.

The gene calls are TRBV12-3 or TRBV12-4 and TRBJ2-1. This CDR3 is 16 amino acids long. CDR3 protein: CASSLGRMDSYNEQFF.

The V gene is TRBV6-5, the J gene TRBJ2-2; TCRdb gives TRBD2 as the D gene, but with no DNA this cannot be confirmed. The CDR3 sequence is 17 residues long. CDR1 MNHEY and CDR2 SVGAGI come from the germline V gene. The CDR3 spells CASSYSLTSPSAGELFF.

J is TRBJ1-2 and V is TRBV28. The CDR3 has 15 amino acids. The germline V gene encodes CDR1 MDHEN and CDR2 SYDVKM. Here the CDR3 reads CASSPRPSWGYGYTF.

The chain has TRBV10-1 and TRBJ2-1; TCRdb returns TRBD2, unconfirmable since there is no DNA. Germline loops: CDR1 WNHNN, CDR2 SYGVQD (reference sequence). The CDR3 extends over 17 amino acids. The CDR3 sequence is CASSERSIAGVHNEQFF.

The chain has TRBV18 and TRBJ2-5; without DNA, the TCRdb call of TRBD1 cannot be checked. Germline V lookup: CDR1 KGHSH, CDR2 LQKENI. The CDR3 contains 16 residues. Here the CDR3 reads CASSPFLGQGQETQYF.

The V gene is TRBV4-1, the J gene TRBJ2-3; TCRdb selects TRBD2, and the lack of DNA leaves this call unchecked. Germline-derived CDR1 and CDR2 are MGHRA and YSYEKL. The CDR3 runs to 15 residues. The CDR3 region is CASSPGPSGTDTQYF.

The chain carries TRBV12-3 or TRBV12-4 and TRBJ2-5; the TCRdb call, TRBD1, lacks DNA for checking. The length of the CDR3 is 15 residues. The CDR3 protein is CASSPQGGDQETQYF.

V and J are TRBV5-6 and TRBJ1-1. CDR1 and CDR2 (germline): SGHDT, YYEEEE. The CDR3 runs to 15 residues. CDR3 amino acids: CASSSGRVLNTEAFF. Full variable domain (rest looked up from reference TRBV5-6 and TRBJ1-1): DAGVTQSPTHLIKTRGQQVTLRCSPKSGHDTVSWYQQALGQGPQFIFQYYEEEERQRGNFPDRFSGHQFPNYSSELNVNALLLGDSALYLCASSSGRVLNTEAFFGQGTRLTVV.